This is a list of T cell receptor beta chains from one sample in a study of graft-versus-host responses after intestinal transplantation. Clones were sequenced by immunoSEQ multiplex PCR, and TCRdb holds only the in-frame ones, with some missing. The table shows 40,000 to 55,000 clones, with 80% to 90% occurring only once. Antigens for these TCRs are unknown. Sequencing used unstimulated CD4+ T cells sorted from spleen or lymph node cells, obtained before transplant. The receptors derive from a human donor who was the organ donor for an intestinal transplant. Both conserved end residues are part of each CDR3. D genes are given only for firm matches. Clone sizes are given selectively: once, few, many, or a class where the clone is expanded.

d_gene: -; v_gene: TRBV29-1; j_gene: TRBJ2-7; abundance: -; CDR3aa: CSVSPGSEQYF; CDR3nt: TGCAGCGTTTCTCCCGGGTCCGAGCAGTACTTC
d_gene: -; v_gene: TRBV6-1; j_gene: TRBJ2-1; abundance: once; CDR3aa: CASRRETGSYNEQFF; CDR3nt: TGTGCCAGCAGGCGGGAGACAGGCTCCTACAATGAGCAGTTCTTC
d_gene: -; v_gene: TRBV6-1; j_gene: TRBJ2-5; abundance: once; CDR3aa: CASRNSLTSDETQYF; CDR3nt: TGTGCCAGCAGGAACAGCCTTACTAGTGACGAGACCCAGTACTTC
d_gene: TRBD1; v_gene: TRBV30; j_gene: TRBJ2-7; abundance: -; CDR3aa: CAWGMRPDRGVEQYF; CDR3nt: TGTGCCTGGGGGATGAGACCGGACAGGGGGGTTGAGCAGTACTTC
d_gene: -; v_gene: TRBV30; j_gene: TRBJ2-5; abundance: -; CDR3aa: CAWSVGKMGETQYF; CDR3nt: TGTGCCTGGAGTGTCGGGAAAATGGGGGAGACCCAGTACTTC
d_gene: -; v_gene: TRBV28; j_gene: TRBJ2-1; abundance: -; CDR3aa: CASSSLRGLKNNNEQFF; CDR3nt: TGTGCCAGCAGTTCCCTCCGTGGACTGAAAAACAACAATGAGCAGTTCTTC
d_gene: TRBD1; v_gene: TRBV7-9; j_gene: TRBJ2-7; abundance: -; CDR3aa: CASSRTGAYEQYF; CDR3nt: TGTGCCAGCAGCCGGACAGGGGCCTACGAGCAGTACTTC
d_gene: -; v_gene: TRBV19; j_gene: TRBJ2-5; abundance: -; CDR3aa: CASQGHQETQYF; CDR3nt: TGTGCCAGCCAGGGGCACCAAGAGACCCAGTACTTC
d_gene: TRBD1; v_gene: TRBV5-8; j_gene: TRBJ2-7; abundance: -; CDR3aa: CASSFGYRGPYEQYF; CDR3nt: TGTGCCAGCAGCTTTGGGTACAGGGGGCCCTACGAGCAGTACTTC
d_gene: TRBD1; v_gene: TRBV7-8; j_gene: TRBJ1-2; abundance: -; CDR3aa: CASSTNSGTGINYGYTF; CDR3nt: TGTGCCAGCAGCACTAATTCCGGGACAGGGATTAACTATGGCTACACCTTC
d_gene: -; v_gene: TRBV19; j_gene: TRBJ2-3; abundance: -; CDR3aa: CASSTHPSTDTQYF; CDR3nt: TGTGCCAGTAGTACACACCCTAGCACAGATACGCAGTATTTT
d_gene: -; v_gene: TRBV28; j_gene: TRBJ2-7; abundance: few; CDR3aa: CASRESAYEQYF; CDR3nt: TGTGCCAGCCGGGAAAGCGCCTACGAGCAGTACTTC
d_gene: -; v_gene: TRBV7-3; j_gene: TRBJ2-1; abundance: -; CDR3aa: CASSLTPQTGGIKEQFF; CDR3nt: TGTGCCAGCAGCTTGACTCCGCAAACGGGCGGGATTAAAGAGCAGTTCTTC
d_gene: TRBD2; v_gene: TRBV27; j_gene: TRBJ2-1; abundance: -; CDR3aa: CASKREGHSYNEQFF; CDR3nt: TGTGCCAGCAAGAGGGAGGGCCACTCCTACAATGAGCAGTTCTTC
d_gene: TRBD1; v_gene: TRBV30; j_gene: TRBJ2-7; abundance: -; CDR3aa: CAWSPRTGAYEQYF; CDR3nt: TGTGCCTGGAGTCCCCGGACAGGGGCCTACGAGCAGTACTTC
d_gene: TRBD1; v_gene: TRBV28; j_gene: TRBJ2-7; abundance: -; CDR3aa: CASRIQGPYEQYF; CDR3nt: TGTGCCAGCAGAATACAGGGGCCCTACGAGCAGTACTTC
d_gene: -; v_gene: TRBV6-4; j_gene: TRBJ1-5; abundance: -; CDR3aa: CASSEQGGQPQHF; CDR3nt: TGTGCCAGCAGTGAACAGGGTGGACAGCCCCAGCATTTT
d_gene: TRBD1; v_gene: TRBV18; j_gene: TRBJ2-7; abundance: -; CDR3aa: CASSPRSQGVYEQYF; CDR3nt: TGTGCCAGCTCACCCCGGTCCCAGGGGGTCTACGAGCAGTACTTC
d_gene: -; v_gene: TRBV6-1; j_gene: TRBJ1-4; abundance: few; CDR3aa: CASSEGRSNEKLFF; CDR3nt: TGTGCCAGCAGTGAAGGGCGGAGTAATGAAAAACTGTTTTTT
d_gene: TRBD1; v_gene: TRBV5-6; j_gene: TRBJ2-7; abundance: -; CDR3aa: CATNRGQGGEQYF; CDR3nt: TGTGCCACAAACAGGGGACAGGGGGGCGAGCAGTACTTC
d_gene: -; v_gene: TRBV28; j_gene: TRBJ2-7; abundance: -; CDR3aa: CASSSPRASAAYEQYF; CDR3nt: TGTGCCAGCAGTTCTCCCCGGGCCTCAGCGGCTTACGAGCAGTACTTC
d_gene: -; v_gene: TRBV5-5; j_gene: TRBJ2-3; abundance: -; CDR3aa: CASSPHSDTQYF; CDR3nt: TGTGCCAGCAGCCCACATTCAGATACGCAGTATTTT
d_gene: TRBD1; v_gene: TRBV6-6; j_gene: TRBJ1-5; abundance: few; CDR3aa: CASSTGTGNQPQHF; CDR3nt: TGTGCCAGCAGCACCGGGACAGGGAATCAGCCCCAGCATTTT
d_gene: -; v_gene: TRBV11-2; j_gene: TRBJ1-1; abundance: once; CDR3aa: CASSLQGNLNTEAFF; CDR3nt: TGTGCCAGCAGCTTACAGGGCAACCTGAACACTGAAGCTTTCTTT
d_gene: -; v_gene: TRBV5-1; j_gene: TRBJ1-2; abundance: -; CDR3aa: CASSLGAGAGGYTF; CDR3nt: TGCGCCAGCAGCTTGGGGGCAGGGGCCGGTGGCTACACCTTC
d_gene: -; v_gene: TRBV7-2; j_gene: TRBJ2-1; abundance: -; CDR3aa: CASSWGVGNEQFF; CDR3nt: TGTGCCAGCAGCTGGGGGGTTGGCAATGAGCAGTTCTTC
d_gene: -; v_gene: TRBV10-1; j_gene: TRBJ2-2; abundance: once; CDR3aa: CASRAGNTGELFF; CDR3nt: TGCGCCAGCAGGGCAGGGAACACCGGGGAGCTGTTTTTT
d_gene: -; v_gene: TRBV19; j_gene: TRBJ2-7; abundance: -; CDR3aa: CATPWRASSYEQYF; CDR3nt: TGTGCCACCCCCTGGCGGGCTAGCTCCTACGAGCAGTACTTC
d_gene: -; v_gene: TRBV28; j_gene: TRBJ2-5; abundance: -; CDR3aa: CASSLTGSKTQYF; CDR3nt: TGTGCCAGCAGTTTAACAGGGTCAAAGACCCAGTACTTC
d_gene: TRBD2; v_gene: TRBV28; j_gene: TRBJ2-1; abundance: -; CDR3aa: CASTVSGRVGNEQFF; CDR3nt: TGTGCCAGCACCGTCAGCGGGAGGGTCGGGAATGAGCAGTTCTTC
d_gene: -; v_gene: TRBV28; j_gene: TRBJ2-3; abundance: -; CDR3aa: CASSLMGGEAQYF; CDR3nt: TGTGCCAGCAGTTTGATGGGGGGTGAGGCGCAGTATTTT
d_gene: -; v_gene: TRBV5-1; j_gene: TRBJ1-1; abundance: -; CDR3aa: CASRGDHREGDTEAFF; CDR3nt: TGCGCCAGCAGGGGGGACCACAGGGAGGGGGACACTGAAGCTTTCTTT
d_gene: TRBD1; v_gene: TRBV7-9; j_gene: TRBJ2-7; abundance: -; CDR3aa: CASSRGGAGYEQYF; CDR3nt: TGTGCCAGCAGCCGAGGGGGCGCGGGTTACGAGCAGTACTTC
d_gene: -; v_gene: TRBV6-5; j_gene: TRBJ1-2; abundance: few; CDR3aa: CASSSPRRANYGYTF; CDR3nt: TGTGCCAGCAGTAGCCCCAGGCGAGCTAACTATGGCTACACCTTC
d_gene: -; v_gene: TRBV28; j_gene: TRBJ1-3; abundance: -; CDR3aa: CASSLSRPSGNTIYF; CDR3nt: TGTGCCAGCAGCCTGAGTCGTCCCTCTGGAAACACCATATATTTT
d_gene: -; v_gene: TRBV7-2; j_gene: TRBJ2-1; abundance: -; CDR3aa: CASSLIQIYNEQFF; CDR3nt: TGTGCCAGCAGCTTGATTCAGATCTACAATGAGCAGTTCTTC